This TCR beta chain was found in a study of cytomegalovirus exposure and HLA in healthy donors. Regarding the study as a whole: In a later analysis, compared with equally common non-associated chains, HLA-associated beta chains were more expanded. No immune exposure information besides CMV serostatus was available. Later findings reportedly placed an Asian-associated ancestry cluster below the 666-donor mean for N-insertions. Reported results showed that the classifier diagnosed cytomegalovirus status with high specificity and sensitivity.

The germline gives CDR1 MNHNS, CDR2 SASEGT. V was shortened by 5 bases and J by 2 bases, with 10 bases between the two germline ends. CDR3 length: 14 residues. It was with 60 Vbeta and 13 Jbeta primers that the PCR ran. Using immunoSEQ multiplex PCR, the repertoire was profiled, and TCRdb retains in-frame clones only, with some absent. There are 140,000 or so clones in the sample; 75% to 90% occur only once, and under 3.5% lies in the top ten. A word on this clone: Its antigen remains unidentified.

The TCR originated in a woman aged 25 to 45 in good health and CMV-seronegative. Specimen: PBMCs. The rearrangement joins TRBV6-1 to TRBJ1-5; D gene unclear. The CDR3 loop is CASSLRVGNQPQHF. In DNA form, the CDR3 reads TGTGCCAGCAGTTTGAGGGTAGGCAATCAGCCCCAGCATTTT.